Below are 27 T cell receptor beta chains sequenced from a single sample in a study of shared clonotypes between healthy human individuals. Naive CD8 cells comprised CD45RO-negative, CCR7-positively selected cells, excluding terminally differentiated effector memory CD45RA+ cells. The table came from immunoSEQ multiplex PCR; TCRdb's copy has only in-frame clones and leaves some out. The sample yields around 2,000,000 clones, about 95% seen once. Sequencing was performed on naive CD8+ T cells sorted from blood. All receptors come from a young man in good health.

The chain combines TRBV19 with TRBJ2-3, with a weak D call TRBD2 (6 bases). This CDR3 has 14 amino acids. Germline values: CDR1 LNHDA, CDR2 SQIVND (reference sequence). The CDR3 bases are TGTGCGCCTAACGCGGGGCGCCCCTCAGATACGCAGTATTTT. It encodes CAPNAGRPSDTQYF. Variable domain in full (rest from reference TRBV19 and TRBJ2-3): DGGITQSPKYLFRKEGQNVTLSCEQNLNHDAMYWYRQDPGQGLRLIYYSQIVNDFQKGDIAEGYSVSREKKESFPLTVTSAQKNPTAFYLCAPNAGRPSDTQYFGPGTRLTVL.

CDR3 nucleotides: TGTGCCAGCAGTCGGACAGGGAACAATCAGCCCCAGCATTTT. This translates into CASSRTGNNQPQHF. The chain recombines TRBV28 with TRBJ1-5, with TRBD1 matching over 8 bases. The CDR3 totals 14 residues. Per germline, CDR1 MDHEN and CDR2 SYDVKM. V gave up 5 bases and J gave up 3 bases; unmatched junction bases: 3.

To note about this clone: Other DNA variants within this sample encode the same CDR3. The J gene is TRBJ2-7, the V gene TRBV29-1, with D possibly TRBD2 on 5 matching bases. The CDR3 consists of 13 residues. The germline gives CDR1 SQVTM, CDR2 ANQGSEA. V lost 0 bases and J lost 5, with 11 bases in between. As DNA, the CDR3 is TGCAGCGTTGAAGATCCGAGGGCTCACGAGCAGTACTTC. As protein: CSVEDPRAHEQYF.

On this clone: The sample has other DNA sequences that encode this CDR3 too. This chain joins TRBV9 and TRBJ2-6; D not certain. Trimming stripped 4 bases from V and 4 bases from J, with 9 bases between. Germline values: CDR1 SGDLS, CDR2 YYNGEE. CDR3 length: 14 amino acids. The CDR3 region has the DNA TGTGCCAGCAGCCCCCCCAGCGGGGCCAACGTCCTGACTTTC. It is translated as CASSPPSGANVLTF. The whole variable domain, remainder taken from reference TRBV9 and TRBJ2-6, is DSGVTQTPKHLITATGQRVTLRCSPRSGDLSVYWYQQSLDQGLQFLIQYYNGEERAKGNILERFSAQQFPDLHSELNLSSLELGDSALYFCASSPPSGANVLTFGAGSRLTVL.

The rearrangement uses TRBV7-9 and TRBJ2-1, with 8 bases that match TRBD2. Germline CDR1 reads SEHNR; CDR2 reads FQNEAQ (reference sequence). CDR3 length: 16 amino acids. V shed 5 bases and J 5 bases; nucleotides not matched to a gene: 11. The CDR3 region is CASSLPRGGQDNEQFF. CDR3 bases: TGTGCCAGCAGCCTCCCTCGGGGGGGCCAGGACAATGAGCAGTTCTTC.

Comments on this clone: Other DNA variants within this sample encode the same CDR3. The rearrangement uses TRBV7-9 and TRBJ2-7; D gene unclear. This CDR3 has 13 amino acids. Germline V CDR1 and CDR2: SEHNR, FQNEAQ (reference sequence). Trimming removed 2 bases from V and 2 bases from J, with 7 bases in between. CDR3 sequence (DNA): TGTGCCAGCAGCTTAACTGGGACCTACGAGCAGTACTTC. This gives the protein CASSLTGTYEQYF.

The V call is TRBV5-6, the J call TRBJ2-6; the D is unclear. There are 13 residues in the CDR3. V was trimmed by 6 bases and J by 1 base, leaving 5 bases between them. CDR1 is SGHDT and CDR2 is YYEEEE in the germline V gene. This CDR3 reads CASIGSGANVLTF. The CDR3 nucleotides are TGTGCCAGCATCGGGTCTGGGGCCAACGTCCTGACTTTC.

For this clone: A much larger clone lies one base from this, so it may be a read error. CDR3 loop: CTWTLRGSNQPQHF. In nucleotides, the CDR3 is TGTACCTGGACCCTTAGAGGTAGCAATCAGCCCCAGCATTTT. The chain links TRBV30 to TRBJ1-5; D call uncertain. Germline values: CDR1 GTSNPN, CDR2 SVGIG (reference sequence). This CDR3 is built from 14 residues.

This chain joins TRBV6-1 and TRBJ1-1; D is ambiguous. The germline V and J ends were trimmed by 9 bases and 3 bases, with 17 bases remaining between them. CDR1 MNHNS and CDR2 SASEGT come from the germline V gene. The CDR3 spans 14 residues. CDR3 nucleotides: TGTGCCAGTCGATTAGAGTTTGTGGACACTGAAGCTTTCTTT. This sequence encodes CASRLEFVDTEAFF.

J is TRBJ1-1 and V is TRBV27; 7 bases align to TRBD1. V gave up 5 bases and J gave up 0 bases; unmatched junction bases: 6. The CDR3 totals 15 residues. The germline gives CDR1 MNHEY, CDR2 SMNVEV (reference sequence). For the CDR3, the DNA is TGTGCCAGCAGTGCGATAGGGGGCATGAACACTGAAGCTTTCTTT. Its translation is CASSAIGGMNTEAFF.

This chain connects TRBV2 to TRBJ2-1; D assignment may be TRBD1 or TRBD2 (5 bases each). This CDR3 is 15 amino acids long. Germline-derived CDR1 and CDR2 are SNHLY and FYNNEI. Between the trimmed V and J ends, which lost 6 bases and 2 bases, there was a span of 14 bases. CDR3 in DNA: TGTGCCAGCAGGGGGTGGGGGTCTCCCTACAATGAGCAGTTCTTC. Protein sequence: CASRGWGSPYNEQFF.

The rearrangement uses TRBV30 and TRBJ2-3; D assignment may be TRBD1 or TRBD2 (5 bases each). With 4 bases removed from V and 0 bases from J, the gap between germline ends came to 11 bases. The CDR3 is 14 residues long. Germline V gene lookup returns CDR1 GTSNPN and CDR2 SVGIG (reference sequence). As DNA, the CDR3 is TGTGCCTGGAATAGGGACGAAAGCACAGATACGCAGTATTTT. It codes for CAWNRDESTDTQYF.

This chain links TRBV6-1 with TRBJ2-7, with 9 bases fitting TRBD1. CDR3 length equals 14 residues. Looked up from germline, CDR1 is MNHNS and CDR2 is SASEGT. V was clipped by 8 bases and J by 2 bases; unmatched bases: 7. The CDR3 region has the DNA TGTGCCAGCGAACACAGGGGGCAACCCTACGAGCAGTACTTC. This translates into CASEHRGQPYEQYF.

The chain joins TRBV7-9 to TRBJ2-5, with D maybe TRBD1 (5 bases). Germline values: CDR1 SEHNR, CDR2 FQNEAQ (reference sequence). CDR3 size: 13 residues. V lost 5 bases, J lost 4 bases, and 11 bases lay in between. Here the CDR3 reads CASSAGFGETQYF. The CDR3 DNA reads TGTGCCAGCAGCGCAGGGTTTGGAGAGACCCAGTACTTC.

The chain uses TRBV11-3 and TRBJ2-1; D is uncertain. V lost 1 base to trimming and J lost 2 bases, with 9 bases between them. This CDR3 spans 15 amino acids. Germline loops: CDR1 SGHNT, CDR2 YENEEA. CDR3: CASSLGVGTYNEQFF. CDR3 in DNA: TGTGCCAGCAGCTTAGGTGTAGGGACCTACAATGAGCAGTTCTTC.

This clone was seen once. The chain uses TRBV13 and TRBJ1-1, with 7 positions matching TRBD1. This CDR3 region has 12 residues. Germline trimming cut 4 bases from V and 4 bases from J; bases unmatched to any gene: 0. Germline assignment: CDR1 PRHDT and CDR2 FYEKMQ (reference sequence). CDR3 loop: CASSSGGTEAFF. The CDR3 nucleotides read TGTGCCAGCAGCTCAGGGGGCACTGAAGCTTTCTTT. The variable domain in full, completed from reference TRBV13 and TRBJ1-1, reads AAGVIQSPRHLIKEKRETATLKCYPIPRHDTVYWYQQGPGQDPQFLISFYEKMQSDKGSIPDRFSAQQFSDYHSELNMSSLELGDSALYFCASSSGGTEAFFGQGTRLTVV.

This rearrangement joins TRBV18 to TRBJ2-7, with a tentative D call TRBD2 (5 bases). The germline V gene encodes CDR1 KGHSH and CDR2 LQKENI. V was trimmed by 5 bases and J by 6 bases, leaving 14 bases between them. CDR3 size: 13 residues. The CDR3 here is CASSSSTRFEQYF. The CDR3 nucleotides read TGTGCCAGCTCATCCTCTACTAGGTTCGAGCAGTACTTC.

V gene TRBV9 combines with J gene TRBJ2-1, with TRBD1 as a possible D gene (5 bases). Germline-derived CDR1 and CDR2 are SGDLS and YYNGEE. The CDR3 runs to 14 residues. V gave up 4 bases and J gave up 4 bases, with 12 bases separating them. CDR3 sequence: CASSQGSQYNEQFF. CDR3 coding DNA: TGTGCCAGCAGCCAGGGTAGCCAATACAATGAGCAGTTCTTC.

This chain connects TRBV10-2 to TRBJ2-1; tentative D call: TRBD2 (5 bases). Germline V lookup: CDR1 WSHSY, CDR2 SAAADI. Trimming pared 6 bases from V and 7 bases from J, leaving 10 bases between. This CDR3 has 12 amino acids. CDR3 in DNA: TGCGCCAGCAGCGAAGCGGATAATGAGCAGTTCTTC. It encodes CASSEADNEQFF.

The rearrangement uses TRBV13 and TRBJ1-2; 7 bases fit TRBD1. The CDR3 extends over 15 amino acids. J lost 4 bases, V lost 0 bases, and 5 bases had no gene match. Germline lookup yields CDR1 PRHDT and CDR2 FYEKMQ (reference sequence). CDR3 protein: CASSLGLRDSYGYTF. The CDR3 DNA reads TGTGCCAGCAGCTTAGGCCTACGGGACAGCTATGGCTACACCTTC.

This chain uses TRBV6-6 with TRBJ2-7; 7 bases line up with TRBD2. This CDR3 spans 13 amino acids. J gave up 5 bases and V 7 bases, and 8 bases lay outside the gene matches. Germline V gives CDR1 MNHNY, CDR2 SVGAGI (reference sequence). CDR3 region: CASTPGEGNEQYF. The CDR3 coding sequence is TGTGCCAGCACTCCCGGGGAGGGTAACGAGCAGTACTTC.

The V and J genes are TRBV2 and TRBJ2-1; a weak D match, TRBD2 (5 bases). The CDR3 is 16 residues long. Trimming took off 3 bases at V and 5 bases at J, with 17 bases between the two ends. Germline assignment: CDR1 SNHLY and CDR2 FYNNEI. The CDR3 DNA reads as TGTGCCAGCAGTGATAGGTGGGAGAAAGCGGACAATGAGCAGTTCTTC. This codes for CASSDRWEKADNEQFF.

The J gene is TRBJ2-2, the V gene TRBV9; no firm D call. V lost 4 bases and J lost 4, with 11 bases in between. CDR1 and CDR2 (germline): SGDLS, YYNGEE. This CDR3 has 14 residues. Here the CDR3 reads CASSPGSVTGELFF. The CDR3, as DNA: TGTGCCAGCAGCCCCGGGTCGGTCACCGGGGAGCTGTTTTTT.

This chain links TRBV7-6 with TRBJ2-7, with 10 nucleotides matching TRBD1. In germline, CDR1 is SGHVS, CDR2 FNYEAQ. The CDR3 runs 17 residues. J was trimmed by 4 bases and V by 4 bases; bases with no gene match: 13. DNA for the CDR3: TGTGCCAGCAGCTCAAACCCCCCGGGACAGGGGAGGTACGAGCAGTACTTC. Amino acids: CASSSNPPGQGRYEQYF.

This rearrangement joins TRBV5-1 to TRBJ2-7, with 7 bases matching TRBD2. This CDR3 is built from 14 residues. The V gene's germline CDR1 is SGHRS and CDR2 YFSETQ. After removal of 3 bases from V and 3 bases from J, the junction contained 6 bases not matched to a gene. CDR3 bases: TGCGCCAGCAGCTCTACCGGGACTAACTACGAGCAGTACTTC. It translates to CASSSTGTNYEQYF.

This chain uses TRBV5-6 with TRBJ2-3, with TRBD1 identical over 9 bases. Germline assignment: CDR1 SGHDT and CDR2 YYEEEE. The CDR3 extends over 16 amino acids. V trimming: 4 bases; J trimming: 1 base; junction bases outside the gene matches: 7. The CDR3 spells CASSQPWDRGTDTQYF. In DNA, the CDR3 is TGTGCCAGCAGCCAACCGTGGGACAGGGGCACAGATACGCAGTATTTT.

This rearrangement joins TRBV7-8 to TRBJ2-7; no firm D call. The V and J ends lost 5 bases and 1 base respectively, with 9 bases between them. This CDR3 has 13 residues. Germline CDR1 is SGHVS and CDR2 is FQNEAQ. The CDR3, as DNA: TGTGCCAGCAGCGTACGGGCTTCCTACGAGCAGTACTTC. Translated: CASSVRASYEQYF.